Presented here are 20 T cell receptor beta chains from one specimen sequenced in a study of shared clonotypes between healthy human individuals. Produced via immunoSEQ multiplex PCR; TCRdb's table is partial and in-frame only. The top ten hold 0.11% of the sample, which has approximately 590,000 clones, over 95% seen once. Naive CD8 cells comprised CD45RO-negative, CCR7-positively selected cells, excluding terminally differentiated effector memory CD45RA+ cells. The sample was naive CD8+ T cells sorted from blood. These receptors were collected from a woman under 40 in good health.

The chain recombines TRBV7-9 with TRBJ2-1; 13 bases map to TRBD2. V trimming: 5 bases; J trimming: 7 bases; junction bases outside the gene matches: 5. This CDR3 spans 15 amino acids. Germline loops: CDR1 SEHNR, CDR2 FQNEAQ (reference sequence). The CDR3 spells CASSVGTSGINEQFF. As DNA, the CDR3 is TGTGCCAGCAGCGTCGGGACTAGCGGGATAAATGAGCAGTTCTTC.

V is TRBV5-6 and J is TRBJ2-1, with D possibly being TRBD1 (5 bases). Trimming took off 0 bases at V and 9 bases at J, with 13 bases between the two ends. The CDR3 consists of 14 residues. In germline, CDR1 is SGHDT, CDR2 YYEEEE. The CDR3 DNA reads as TGTGCCAGCAGCTTGGGACAGCGTTCGGGTGAGCAGTTCTTC. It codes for CASSLGQRSGEQFF.

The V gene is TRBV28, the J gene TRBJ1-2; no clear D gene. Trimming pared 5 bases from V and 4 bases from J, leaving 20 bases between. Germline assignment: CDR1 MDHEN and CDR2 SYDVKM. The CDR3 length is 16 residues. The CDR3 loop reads CASSTAGRDHGYGYTF. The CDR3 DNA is TGTGCCAGCAGTACCGCGGGCCGGGATCATGGCTATGGCTACACCTTC.

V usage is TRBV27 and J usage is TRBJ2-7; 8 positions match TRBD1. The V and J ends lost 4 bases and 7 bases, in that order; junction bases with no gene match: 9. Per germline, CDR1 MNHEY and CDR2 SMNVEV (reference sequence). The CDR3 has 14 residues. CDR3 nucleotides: TGTGCCAGCAGTTACACAGGGGGTCTGCTAGAGCAGTACTTC. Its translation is CASSYTGGLLEQYF.

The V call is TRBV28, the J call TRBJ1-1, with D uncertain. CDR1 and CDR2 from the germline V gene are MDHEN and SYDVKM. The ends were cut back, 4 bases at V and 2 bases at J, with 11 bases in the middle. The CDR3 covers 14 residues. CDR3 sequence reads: CASSYGEGNTEAFF. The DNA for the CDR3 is TGTGCCAGCAGTTACGGGGAGGGAAACACTGAAGCTTTCTTT.

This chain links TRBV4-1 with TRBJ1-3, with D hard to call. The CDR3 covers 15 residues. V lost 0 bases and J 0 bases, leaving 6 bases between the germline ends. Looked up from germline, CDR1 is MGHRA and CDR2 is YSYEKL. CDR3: CASSQDRYSGNTIYF. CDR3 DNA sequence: TGCGCCAGCAGCCAAGACAGATACTCTGGAAACACCATATATTTT.

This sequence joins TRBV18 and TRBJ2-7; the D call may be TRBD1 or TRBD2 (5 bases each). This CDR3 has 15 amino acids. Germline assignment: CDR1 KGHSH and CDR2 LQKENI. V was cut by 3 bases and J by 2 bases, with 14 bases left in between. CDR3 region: CASSPSGDRPYEQYF. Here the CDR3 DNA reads TGTGCCAGCTCACCTTCTGGGGACCGCCCCTACGAGCAGTACTTC.

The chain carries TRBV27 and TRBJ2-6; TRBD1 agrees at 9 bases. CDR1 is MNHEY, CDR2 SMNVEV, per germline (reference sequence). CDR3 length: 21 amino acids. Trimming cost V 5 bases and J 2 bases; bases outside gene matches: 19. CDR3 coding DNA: TGTGCCAGCAGTACTACGGTTCCGACTCGGGACAGGGAGACTGGGGCCAACGTCCTGACTTTC. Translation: CASSTTVPTRDRETGANVLTF.

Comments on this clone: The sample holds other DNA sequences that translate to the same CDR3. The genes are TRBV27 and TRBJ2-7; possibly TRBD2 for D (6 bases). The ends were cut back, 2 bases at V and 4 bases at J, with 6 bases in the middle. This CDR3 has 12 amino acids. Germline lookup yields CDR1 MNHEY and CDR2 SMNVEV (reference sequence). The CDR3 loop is CASSLGGYEQYF. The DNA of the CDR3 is TGTGCCAGCAGTTTAGGAGGGTACGAGCAGTACTTC.

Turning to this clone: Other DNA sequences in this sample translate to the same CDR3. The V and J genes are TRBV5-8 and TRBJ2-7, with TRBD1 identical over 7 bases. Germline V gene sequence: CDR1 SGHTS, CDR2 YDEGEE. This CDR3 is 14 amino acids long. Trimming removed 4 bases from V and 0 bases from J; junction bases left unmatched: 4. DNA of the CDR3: TGTGCCAGCAGCCTGGACAGGAGCTCCTACGAGCAGTACTTC. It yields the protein CASSLDRSSYEQYF.

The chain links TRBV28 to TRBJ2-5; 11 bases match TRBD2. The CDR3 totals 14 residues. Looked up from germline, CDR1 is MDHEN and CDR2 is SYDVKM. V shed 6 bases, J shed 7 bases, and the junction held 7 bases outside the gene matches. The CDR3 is CASSKTSGMGTQYF. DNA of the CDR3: TGTGCCAGCAGCAAGACTAGCGGGATGGGGACCCAGTACTTC. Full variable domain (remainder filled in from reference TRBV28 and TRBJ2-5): DVKVTQSSRYLVKRTGEKVFLECVQDMDHENMFWYRQDPGLGLRLIYFSYDVKMKEKGDIPEGYSVSREKKERFSLILESASTNQTSMYLCASSKTSGMGTQYFGPGTRLLVL.

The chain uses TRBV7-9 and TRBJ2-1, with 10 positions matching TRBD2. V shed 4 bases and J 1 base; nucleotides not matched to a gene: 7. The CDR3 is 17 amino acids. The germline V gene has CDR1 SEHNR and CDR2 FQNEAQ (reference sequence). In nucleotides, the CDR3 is TGTGCCAGCAGCTCGCGACTAGCGGGTGCTTCCTACAATGAGCAGTTCTTC. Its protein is CASSSRLAGASYNEQFF.

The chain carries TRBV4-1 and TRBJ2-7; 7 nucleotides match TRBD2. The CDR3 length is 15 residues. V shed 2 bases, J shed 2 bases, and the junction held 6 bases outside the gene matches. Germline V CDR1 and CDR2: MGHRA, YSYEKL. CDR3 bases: TGCGCCAGCAGCCAATTTCTAGCGGAGGCCTACGAGCAGTACTTC. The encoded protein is CASSQFLAEAYEQYF.

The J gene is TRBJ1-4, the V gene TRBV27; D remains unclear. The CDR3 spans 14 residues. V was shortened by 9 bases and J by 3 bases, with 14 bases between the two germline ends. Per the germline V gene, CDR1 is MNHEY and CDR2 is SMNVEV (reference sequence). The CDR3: CARPADNPNEKLFF. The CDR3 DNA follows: TGTGCCAGACCCGCCGACAACCCTAATGAAAAACTGTTTTTT.

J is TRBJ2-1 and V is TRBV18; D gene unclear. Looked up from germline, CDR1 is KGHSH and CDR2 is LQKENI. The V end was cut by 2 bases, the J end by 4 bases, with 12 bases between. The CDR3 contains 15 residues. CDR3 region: CASSPGWEQYNEQFF. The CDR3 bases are TGTGCCAGCTCACCAGGGTGGGAACAGTACAATGAGCAGTTCTTC.

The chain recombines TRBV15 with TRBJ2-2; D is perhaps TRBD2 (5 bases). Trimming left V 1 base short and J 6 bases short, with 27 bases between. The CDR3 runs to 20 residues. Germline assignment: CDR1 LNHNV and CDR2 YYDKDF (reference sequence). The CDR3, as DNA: TGTGCCACCAGCAGAGTAGACGACTACCGATCGAGCAGCTCATCCGGGGAGCTGTTTTTT. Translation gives CATSRVDDYRSSSSSGELFF. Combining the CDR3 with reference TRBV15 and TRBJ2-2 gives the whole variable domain DAMVIQNPRYQVTQFGKPVTLSCSQTLNHNVMYWYQQKSSQAPKLLFHYYDKDFNNEADTPDNFQSRRPNTSFCFLDIRSPGLGDTAMYLCATSRVDDYRSSSSSGELFFGEGSRLTVL.

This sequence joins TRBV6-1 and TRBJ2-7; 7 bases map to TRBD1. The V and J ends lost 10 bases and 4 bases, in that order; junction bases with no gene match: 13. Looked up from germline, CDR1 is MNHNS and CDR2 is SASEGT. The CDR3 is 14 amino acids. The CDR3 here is CATSSLDRAYEQYF. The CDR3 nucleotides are TGTGCCACATCCAGCCTTGACAGGGCATACGAGCAGTACTTC.

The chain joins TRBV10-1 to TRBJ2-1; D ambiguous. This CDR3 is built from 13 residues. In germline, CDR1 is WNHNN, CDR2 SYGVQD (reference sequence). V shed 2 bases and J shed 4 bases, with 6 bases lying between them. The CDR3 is CASSEGEYNEQFF. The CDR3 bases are TGCGCCAGCAGTGAGGGCGAGTACAATGAGCAGTTCTTC.

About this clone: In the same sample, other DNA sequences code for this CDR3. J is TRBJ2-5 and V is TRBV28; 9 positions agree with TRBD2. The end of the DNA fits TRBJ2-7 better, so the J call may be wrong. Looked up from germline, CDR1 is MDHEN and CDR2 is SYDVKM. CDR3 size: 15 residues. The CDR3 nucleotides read TGTGCCAGCAGTCTGACTAGCGGAAGCTCCTACGAGCAGTACTTC. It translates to CASSLTSGSSYEQYF.

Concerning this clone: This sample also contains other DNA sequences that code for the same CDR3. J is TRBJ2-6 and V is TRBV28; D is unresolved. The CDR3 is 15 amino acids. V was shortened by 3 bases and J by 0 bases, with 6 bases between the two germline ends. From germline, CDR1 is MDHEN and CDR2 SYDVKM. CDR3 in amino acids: CASSLGSSGANVLTF. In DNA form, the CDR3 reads TGTGCCAGCAGTTTGGGTAGCTCTGGGGCCAACGTCCTGACTTTC.